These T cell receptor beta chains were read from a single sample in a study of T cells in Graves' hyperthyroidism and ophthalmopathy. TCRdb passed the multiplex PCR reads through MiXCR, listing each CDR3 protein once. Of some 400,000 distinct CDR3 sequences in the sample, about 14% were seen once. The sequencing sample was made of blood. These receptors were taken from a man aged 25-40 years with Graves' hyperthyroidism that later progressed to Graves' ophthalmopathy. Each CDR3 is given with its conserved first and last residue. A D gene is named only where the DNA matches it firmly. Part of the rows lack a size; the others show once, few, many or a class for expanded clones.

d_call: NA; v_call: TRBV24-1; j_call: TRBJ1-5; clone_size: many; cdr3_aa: CATSDHDSQPQHF; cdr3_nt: TGTGCCACCAGTGACCACGACAGTCAGCCCCAGCATTTT
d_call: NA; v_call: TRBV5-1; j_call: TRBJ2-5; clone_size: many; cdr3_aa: CASSLQDDLQYF; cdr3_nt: TGCGCCAGCAGCTTGCAGGACGATTTACAGTACTTC
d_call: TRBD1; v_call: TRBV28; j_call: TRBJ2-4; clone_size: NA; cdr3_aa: CASTFTGTGTGGTKNIQYF; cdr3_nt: TGTGCCAGCACCTTTACTGGTACCGGGACAGGGGGGACCAAAAACATTCAGTACTTC
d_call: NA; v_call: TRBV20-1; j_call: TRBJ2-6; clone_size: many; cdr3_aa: CSARDSGSGANVLTF; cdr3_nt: TGCAGTGCTAGAGATTCGGGCTCTGGGGCCAACGTCCTGACTTTC
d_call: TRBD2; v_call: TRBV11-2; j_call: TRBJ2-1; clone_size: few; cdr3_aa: CASSLGWRGMKGSEQFF; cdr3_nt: TGTGCCAGCAGCTTGGGATGGCGGGGGATGAAGGGTAGTGAGCAGTTCTTC
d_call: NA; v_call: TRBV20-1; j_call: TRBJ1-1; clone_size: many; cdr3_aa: CSARKRPDHTEAFF; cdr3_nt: TGCAGTGCTAGAAAAAGGCCTGACCATACTGAAGCTTTCTTT
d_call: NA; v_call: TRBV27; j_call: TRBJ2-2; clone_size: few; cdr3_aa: CASGFIATYTGELFF; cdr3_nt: TGTGCCAGCGGATTTATAGCAACCTACACCGGGGAGCTGTTTTTT
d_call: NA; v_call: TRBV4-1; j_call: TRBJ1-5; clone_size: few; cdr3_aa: CASSQGWGPGILYSNQPQHF; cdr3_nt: TGCGCCAGCAGCCAAGGCTGGGGTCCCGGGATCTTATATAGCAATCAGCCCCAGCATTTT
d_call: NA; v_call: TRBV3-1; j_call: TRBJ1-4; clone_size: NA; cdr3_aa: CASSHENLGREKLFF; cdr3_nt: TGTGCCAGCAGCCACGAAAATCTGGGTAGGGAAAAACTGTTTTTT
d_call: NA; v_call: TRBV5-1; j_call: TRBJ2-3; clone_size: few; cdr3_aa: CASSLATTASTDTQYF; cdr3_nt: TGCGCCAGCAGCTTGGCCACTACCGCTAGCACAGATACGCAGTATTTT
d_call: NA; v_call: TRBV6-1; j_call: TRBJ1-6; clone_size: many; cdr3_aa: CASSEGENSPLHF; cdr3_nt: TGTGCCAGCAGTGAAGGAGAGAATTCACCCCTCCACTTT
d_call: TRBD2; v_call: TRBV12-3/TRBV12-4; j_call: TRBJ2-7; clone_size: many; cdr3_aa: CASSSGTSVTYEQYF; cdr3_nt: TGTGCCAGCAGCTCCGGGACTAGCGTGACCTACGAGCAGTACTTC
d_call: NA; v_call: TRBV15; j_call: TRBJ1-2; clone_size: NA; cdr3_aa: CATSTGDFGAYGYTF; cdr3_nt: TGTGCCACCAGCACTGGGGACTTCGGGGCGTATGGCTACACCTTC
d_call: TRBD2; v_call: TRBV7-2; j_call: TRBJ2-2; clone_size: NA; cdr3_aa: CASKASGGANTGELFF; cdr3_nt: TGTGCCAGCAAGGCTAGCGGGGGGGCCAACACCGGGGAGCTGTTTTTT
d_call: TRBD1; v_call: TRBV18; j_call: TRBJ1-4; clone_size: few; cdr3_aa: CASSPDLGQNEKLFF; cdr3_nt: TGTGCCAGCTCACCCGACCTGGGACAGAATGAAAAACTGTTTTTT
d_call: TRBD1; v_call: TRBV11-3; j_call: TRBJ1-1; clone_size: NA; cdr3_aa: CASSWGTGGTEAFF; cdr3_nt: TGTGCCAGCAGCTGGGGGACAGGGGGCACTGAAGCTTTCTTT
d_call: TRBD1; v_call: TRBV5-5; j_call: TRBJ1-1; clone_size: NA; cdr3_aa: CASSFNRGGTEAFF; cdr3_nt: TGTGCCAGCAGCTTTAACAGGGGGGGCACTGAAGCTTTCTTT
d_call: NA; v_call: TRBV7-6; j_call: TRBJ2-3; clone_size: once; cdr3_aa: CASSLALRGGTDTQCF; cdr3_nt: TGTGCCAGCAGCTTAGCGCTCCGGGGTGGCACAGATACGCAGTGTTTT
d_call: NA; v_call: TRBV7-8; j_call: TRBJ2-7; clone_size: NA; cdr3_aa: CASSLSGGATYEQYF; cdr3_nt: TGTGCCAGCAGCTTATCTGGCGGGGCTACCTACGAGCAGTACTTC
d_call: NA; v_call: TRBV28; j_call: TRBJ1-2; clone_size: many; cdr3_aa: CASSVSGGYGYTF; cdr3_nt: TGTGCCAGCAGCGTGTCTGGGGGCTATGGCTACACCTTC
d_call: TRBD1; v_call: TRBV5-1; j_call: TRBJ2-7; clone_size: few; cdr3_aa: CASSLDRDRSSCEQYF; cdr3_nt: TGCGCCAGCAGCTTAGACCGGGACAGGAGCTCCTGCGAGCAGTACTTC
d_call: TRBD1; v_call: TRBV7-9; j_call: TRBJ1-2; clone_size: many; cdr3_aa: CASSLAYRGIPGYTF; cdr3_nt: TGTGCCAGCAGCTTAGCGTACAGGGGGATTCCTGGCTACACCTTC
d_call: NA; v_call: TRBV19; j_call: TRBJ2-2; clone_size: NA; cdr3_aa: CASSITHSAPAGELFF; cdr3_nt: TGTGCCAGTAGTATAACCCACAGCGCCCCCGCCGGGGAGCTGTTTTTT
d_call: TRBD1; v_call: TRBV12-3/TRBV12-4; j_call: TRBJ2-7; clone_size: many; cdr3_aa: CASSSDRGLNEQYF; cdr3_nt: TGTGCCAGCAGTTCGGACAGGGGGCTTAACGAGCAGTACTTC
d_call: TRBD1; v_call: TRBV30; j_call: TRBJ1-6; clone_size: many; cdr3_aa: CAWRDTGTGISPLHF; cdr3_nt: TGTGCCTGGAGAGACACCGGGACAGGGATTTCACCCCTCCACTTT
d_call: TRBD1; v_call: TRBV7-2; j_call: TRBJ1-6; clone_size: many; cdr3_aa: CASSLLDRGYNSPLHF; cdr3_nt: TGTGCCAGCAGCTTACTGGACAGGGGCTATAATTCACCCCTCCACTTT
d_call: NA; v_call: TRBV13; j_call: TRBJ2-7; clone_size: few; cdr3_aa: CASSFGRGSYEQYF; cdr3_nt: TGTGCCAGCAGCTTCGGCAGGGGTTCCTACGAGCAGTACTTC
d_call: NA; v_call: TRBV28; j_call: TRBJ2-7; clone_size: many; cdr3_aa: CASSLYFWEQYF; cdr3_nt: TGTGCCAGCAGTTTATATTTTTGGGAGCAGTACTTC
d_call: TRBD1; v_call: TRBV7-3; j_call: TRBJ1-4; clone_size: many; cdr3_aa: CASSPTGTGGEKLFF; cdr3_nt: TGTGCCAGCAGCCCCACCGGGACAGGGGGCGAAAAACTGTTTTTT
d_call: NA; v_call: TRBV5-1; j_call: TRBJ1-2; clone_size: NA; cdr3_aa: CASSLAGLENYGYTF; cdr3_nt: TGCGCCAGCAGCTTGGCAGGGCTTGAGAACTATGGCTACACCTTC
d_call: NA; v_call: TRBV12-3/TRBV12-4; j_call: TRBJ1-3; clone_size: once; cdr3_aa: CASSSGTTGYF; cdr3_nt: TGTGCCAGCAGTTCCGGGACCACAGGTTATTTT
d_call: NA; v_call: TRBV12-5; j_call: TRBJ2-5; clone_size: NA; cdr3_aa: CASGLAGQQETQYF; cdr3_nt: TGTGCTAGTGGTTTAGCGGGACAGCAAGAGACCCAGTACTTC
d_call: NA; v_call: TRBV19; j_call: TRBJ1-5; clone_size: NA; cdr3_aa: CASTDSPIYSNQPQHF; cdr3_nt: TGTGCCAGTACTGACTCACCTATCTATAGCAATCAGCCCCAGCATTTT
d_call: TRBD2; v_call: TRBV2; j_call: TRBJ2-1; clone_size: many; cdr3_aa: CASSDRLAGSNEQFF; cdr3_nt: TGTGCCAGCAGTGATAGACTAGCGGGAAGTAATGAGCAGTTCTTC
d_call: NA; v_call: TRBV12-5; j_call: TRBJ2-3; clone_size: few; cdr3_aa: CASGLVLGDPSTDTQYF; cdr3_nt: TGTGCTAGTGGTTTGGTATTGGGGGACCCCAGCACAGATACGCAGTATTTT
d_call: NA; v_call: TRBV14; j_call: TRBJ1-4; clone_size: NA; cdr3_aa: CASSQDSVQLATNEKLFF; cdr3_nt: TGTGCCAGCAGCCAAGACTCGGTACAGCTAGCAACTAATGAAAAACTGTTTTTT
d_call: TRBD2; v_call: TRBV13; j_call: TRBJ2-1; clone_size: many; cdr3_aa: CASTREVNNEQFF; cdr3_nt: TGTGCCAGCACCCGGGAGGTTAACAATGAGCAGTTCTTC
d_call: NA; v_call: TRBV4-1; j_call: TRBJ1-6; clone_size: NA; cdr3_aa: CASSQDRWGRVNSPLHF; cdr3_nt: TGCGCCAGCAGCCAAGATCGGTGGGGGCGGGTTAATTCACCCCTCCACTTT
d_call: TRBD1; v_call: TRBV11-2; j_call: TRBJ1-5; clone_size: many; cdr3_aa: CASSLEGQGGFNQPQHF; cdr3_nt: TGTGCCAGCAGCTTAGAGGGACAGGGGGGGTTCAATCAGCCCCAGCATTTT
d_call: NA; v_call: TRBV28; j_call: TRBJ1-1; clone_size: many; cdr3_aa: CASSLWGEGNTEAFF; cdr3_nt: TGTGCCAGCAGTTTATGGGGCGAGGGGAACACTGAAGCTTTCTTT
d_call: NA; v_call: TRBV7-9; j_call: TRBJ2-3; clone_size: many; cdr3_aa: CAGEGGDTQYF; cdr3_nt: TGTGCCGGGGAAGGGGGAGATACGCAGTATTTT
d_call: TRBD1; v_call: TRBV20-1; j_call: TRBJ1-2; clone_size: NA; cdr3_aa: CSARGSRGQGTYGYTF; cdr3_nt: TGCAGTGCTAGAGGGTCGAGGGGACAGGGGACCTATGGCTACACCTTC
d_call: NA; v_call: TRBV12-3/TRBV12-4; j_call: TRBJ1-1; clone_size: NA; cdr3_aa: CASSFRANTEAFF; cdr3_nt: TGTGCCAGCAGTTTTAGAGCGAACACTGAAGCTTTCTTT
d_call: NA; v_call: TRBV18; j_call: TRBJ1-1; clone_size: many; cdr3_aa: CASSPSVASNTEAFF; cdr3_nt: TGTGCCAGCTCACCATCAGTGGCGTCGAACACTGAAGCTTTCTTT
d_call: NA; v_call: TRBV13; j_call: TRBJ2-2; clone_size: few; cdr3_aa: CASSPRHGELFF; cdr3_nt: TGTGCCAGCAGCCCTAGGCACGGGGAGCTGTTTTTT
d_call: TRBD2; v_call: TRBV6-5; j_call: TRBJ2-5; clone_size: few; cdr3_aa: CASSYSRGVQETQYF; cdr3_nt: TGTGCCAGCAGTTACTCGCGGGGGGTTCAAGAGACCCAGTACTTC
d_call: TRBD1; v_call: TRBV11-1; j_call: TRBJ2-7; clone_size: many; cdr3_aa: CASSNHGTGRYYEQYF; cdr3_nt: TGTGCCAGCAGCAACCATGGGACAGGACGATATTACGAGCAGTACTTC
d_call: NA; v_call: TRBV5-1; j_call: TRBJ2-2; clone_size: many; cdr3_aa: CASSIALNTGELFF; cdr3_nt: TGCGCCAGCAGCATAGCACTTAACACCGGGGAGCTGTTTTTT
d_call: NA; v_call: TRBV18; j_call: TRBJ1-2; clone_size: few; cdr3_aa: CASSPRQEGYGYTF; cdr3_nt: TGTGCCAGCTCACCACGACAGGAAGGCTATGGCTACACCTTC
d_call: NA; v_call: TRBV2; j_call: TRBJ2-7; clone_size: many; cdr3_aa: CASSEARGRVYEQYF; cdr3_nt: TGTGCCAGCAGTGAAGCGCGCGGCAGGGTCTACGAGCAGTACTTC
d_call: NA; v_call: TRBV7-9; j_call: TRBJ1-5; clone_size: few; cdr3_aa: CASSSNARDVPQHF; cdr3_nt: TGTGCCAGCAGCTCCAATGCCAGGGACGTGCCCCAGCATTTT
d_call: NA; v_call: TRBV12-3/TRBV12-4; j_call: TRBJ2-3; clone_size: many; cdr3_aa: CASSRPTVSGDTQYF; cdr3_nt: TGTGCCAGCAGTAGACCCACAGTAAGCGGAGATACGCAGTATTTT
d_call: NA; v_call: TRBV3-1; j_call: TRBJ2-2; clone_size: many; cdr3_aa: CASSPTPATGELFF; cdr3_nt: TGTGCCAGCAGCCCCACTCCCGCCACCGGGGAGCTGTTTTTT